A single sample gave rise to the 29 T cell receptor beta chains below, sequenced in a study of T cell responses to AZD1222 COVID-19 vaccine. Profiling relied on immunoSEQ multiplex PCR, and the TCRdb table lists in-frame clones only, not all of them. The sample lists over 100,000 clones, 88% seen once, with more than 6.5% in the top ten. The sequencing here drew on peripheral blood, taken on day 0 of AZD1222 vaccination. The receptors were gathered from an adult in good health.

The gene calls are TRBV25-1 and TRBJ1-2, with D possibly TRBD1 on 6 matching bases. This CDR3 comprises 15 residues. Between the trimmed V and J ends, which lost 3 bases and 3 bases, there was a span of 14 bases. The germline CDR1 and CDR2 sequences are MGHDK and SYGVNS. The CDR3 sequence is CASSEERGGYYGYTF. The DNA of the CDR3 is TGTGCCAGCAGTGAGGAAAGAGGGGGTTACTATGGCTACACCTTC.

The chain employs TRBV18 and TRBJ1-1, with 7 bases matching TRBD1. The CDR3 runs to 14 residues. In germline, CDR1 is KGHSH, CDR2 LQKENI. Germline trimming cut 3 bases from V and 6 bases from J; bases unmatched to any gene: 7. The CDR3 reads CASSPTGHKAEAFF. The DNA of the CDR3 is TGTGCCAGCTCACCGACAGGGCATAAGGCTGAAGCTTTCTTT.

The rearrangement links TRBV18 to TRBJ1-1; TRBD1 might be the D (6 bases). V was pared by 6 bases and J by 1 base, with 15 bases between. The germline V gene encodes CDR1 KGHSH and CDR2 LQKENI. There are 15 residues in the CDR3. CDR3 bases: TGTGCCAGCTCCCCCCAACAGGGTACGAACACTGAAGCTTTCTTT. It specifies CASSPQQGTNTEAFF.

Note on this clone: The identical CDR3 is also encoded by other nucleotide sequences in the sample. The V gene is TRBV6-2 or TRBV6-3, the J gene TRBJ1-2, with TRBD1 as a possible D gene (5 bases). Germline lookup yields CDR1 MNHEY and CDR2 SVGEGT. Deletions cut 2 bases from V and 2 bases from J, with 9 bases between. The CDR3 runs 14 residues. CDR3 loop: CASSYGGTNYGYTF. CDR3 DNA: TGTGCCAGCAGTTACGGGGGTACCAACTATGGCTACACCTTC.

The chain has TRBV4-2 and TRBJ1-5; unclear D gene. CDR1 is LGHNA, CDR2 YNFKEQ, per germline. CDR3 length: 15 amino acids. V was shortened by 0 bases and J by 2 bases, with 8 bases between the two germline ends. This chain's CDR3 is CASSQDYQGNQPQHF. For the CDR3, the DNA is TGTGCCAGCAGCCAAGATTACCAGGGCAATCAGCCCCAGCATTTT.

This chain connects TRBV11-2 to TRBJ2-3; 7 bases are shared with TRBD2. The V and J ends lost 2 bases and 1 base, in that order; junction bases with no gene match: 6. CDR1 SGHAT and CDR2 FQNNGV come from the germline V gene. This CDR3 has 16 amino acids. CDR3 in DNA: TGTGCCAGCAGCTTACCCTACGCGGGGGGCACAGATACGCAGTATTTT. Translation: CASSLPYAGGTDTQYF.

A single count supports this clone. This chain links TRBV5-5 with TRBJ2-1, with D hard to call. Germline V gives CDR1 SGHKS, CDR2 YYEKEE (reference sequence). The CDR3 extends over 16 amino acids. V dropped 3 bases and J dropped 0 bases, with 13 bases sitting between them. The CDR3 here is CASSWMGSSSYNEQFF. The CDR3 DNA is TGTGCCAGCAGCTGGATGGGCAGTAGCTCCTACAATGAGCAGTTCTTC.

This chain links TRBV6-5 with TRBJ1-1; unclear D gene. Looked up from germline, CDR1 is MNHEY and CDR2 is SVGAGI. The CDR3 runs to 15 residues. Trimming took 2 bases from V and 5 from J, leaving 15 bases between them. The CDR3 bases are TGTGCCAGCAGTTACGGGTCCGGGAGACATACTGAAGCTTTCTTT. This translates into CASSYGSGRHTEAFF.

The gene calls are TRBV9 and TRBJ1-3, with D possibly matching TRBD1 (5 bases). This CDR3 is 17 amino acids long. V was clipped by 1 base and J by 3 bases, with 17 bases between them. Germline V gene data show CDR1 as SGDLS and CDR2 as YYNGEE. This chain's CDR3 is CASSVSGAGNRGNTIYF. CDR3 in DNA: TGTGCCAGCAGCGTATCTGGGGCGGGGAATCGTGGAAACACCATATATTTT.

This chain links TRBV7-9 with TRBJ2-6; D is perhaps TRBD1 (7 bases). The CDR3 covers 18 residues. V was shortened by 2 bases and J by 1 base, with 15 bases between the two germline ends. In germline, CDR1 is SEHNR, CDR2 FQNEAQ (reference sequence). Here the CDR3 reads CASSLRATGRSGANVLTF. The CDR3, as DNA: TGTGCCAGCAGCTTAAGAGCGACAGGGAGGTCTGGGGCCAACGTCCTGACTTTC.

This chain connects TRBV18 to TRBJ2-5; TRBD2 agrees at 15 bases. CDR3 length: 17 residues. The ends lost 3 bases at V and 4 bases at J; junction bases unmatched: 6. Germline V lookup: CDR1 KGHSH, CDR2 LQKENI. The CDR3: CASSPEGLAGGRETQYF. The CDR3 DNA sequence: TGTGCCAGCTCACCGGAGGGACTAGCGGGGGGACGAGAGACCCAGTACTTC.

The chain combines TRBV6-5 with TRBJ2-7, with D possibly being TRBD1 or TRBD2 (5 bases each). V shed 5 bases and J shed 2 bases, with 16 bases lying between them. From germline, CDR1 is MNHEY and CDR2 SVGAGI. The CDR3 runs 15 residues. The CDR3 sequence is CASSLEGYSTYEQYF. CDR3 nucleotide sequence: TGTGCCAGCAGTCTAGAGGGGTACAGCACCTACGAGCAGTACTTC.

V is TRBV28 and J is TRBJ2-7; TRBD2 matches 7 bases. Germline V gene data show CDR1 as MDHEN and CDR2 as SYDVKM. Trimming took 6 bases from V and 6 from J; bases not matched to a gene: 11. This CDR3 comprises 14 residues. CDR3 amino acids: CASSRRLAEGEQYF. In DNA, the CDR3 is TGTGCCAGCAGCCGCCGACTAGCAGAGGGCGAGCAGTACTTC. The variable domain in full, with the rest retrieved from reference TRBV28 and TRBJ2-7, is DVKVTQSSRYLVKRTGEKVFLECVQDMDHENMFWYRQDPGLGLRLIYFSYDVKMKEKGDIPEGYSVSREKKERFSLILESASTNQTSMYLCASSRRLAEGEQYFGPGTRLTVT.

The chain combines TRBV6-5 with TRBJ2-7; D is uncertain. Germline CDR1 and CDR2: MNHEY and SVGAGI. There are 14 residues in the CDR3. Between the trimmed V and J ends, which lost 1 base and 0 bases, there was a span of 7 bases. The CDR3 spells CASSYLAGSYEQYF. In DNA form, the CDR3 reads TGTGCCAGCAGTTACTTAGCCGGCTCCTACGAGCAGTACTTC.

The J gene is TRBJ2-3, the V gene TRBV5-1; TRBD2 agrees at 11 bases. Germline V gives CDR1 SGHRS, CDR2 YFSETQ. V dropped 5 bases and J dropped 3; count of bases not matched to a gene: 5. CDR3 size: 15 residues. CDR3 loop: CASRSWTSGTDTQYF. In nucleotides, the CDR3 is TGCGCCAGCAGGTCCTGGACTAGCGGGACAGATACGCAGTATTTT. The full variable domain, in which reference TRBV5-1 and TRBJ2-3 provide the parts outside the CDR3, is KAGVTQTPRYLIKTRGQQVTLSCSPISGHRSVSWYQQTPGQGLQFLFEYFSETQRNKGNFPGRFSGRQFSNSRSEMNVSTLELGDSALYLCASRSWTSGTDTQYFGPGTRLTVL.

J is TRBJ2-1 and V is TRBV7-9; the match to TRBD1 covers 7 bases. The CDR3 covers 16 residues. V dropped 3 bases and J dropped 4; count of bases not matched to a gene: 9. Germline V gene lookup returns CDR1 SEHNR and CDR2 FQNEAQ (reference sequence). Here the CDR3 reads CASSLVQGVWYNEQFF. For the CDR3, the DNA is TGTGCCAGCAGCTTGGTCCAGGGGGTTTGGTACAATGAGCAGTTCTTC.

The chain recombines TRBV29-1 with TRBJ1-5, with D possibly TRBD1 on 6 matching bases. The CDR3 is 15 amino acids. The V end was cut by 5 bases, the J end by 7 bases, with 21 bases between. From germline, CDR1 is SQVTM and CDR2 ANQGSEA. CDR3 region: CSVSSGDPSWQPQHF. CDR3 nucleotide sequence: TGCAGCGTTTCGTCAGGGGATCCGTCATGGCAGCCCCAGCATTTT.

The CDR3 is CASSDRGPSYEQYF. CDR3 DNA sequence: TGTGCCAGCAGTGACAGGGGTCCCTCCTACGAGCAGTACTTC. The rearrangement joins TRBV6-1 to TRBJ2-7; weak D call: TRBD1 (6 bases). V was cut by 3 bases and J by 0 bases, with 9 bases left in between. The CDR3 length is 14 residues. Germline V gene sequence: CDR1 MNHNS, CDR2 SASEGT.

The chain uses TRBV28 and TRBJ2-5; 7 bases line up with TRBD2. Per the germline V gene, CDR1 is MDHEN and CDR2 is SYDVKM. The CDR3 has 15 residues. The V gene end was trimmed by 6 bases and the J gene end by 7 bases; junction bases not matched to a gene: 14. CDR3 loop: CASRWRETGSGTQYF. The CDR3 nucleotides are TGTGCCAGCAGATGGCGGGAGACCGGCTCGGGGACCCAGTACTTC.

The genes are TRBV10-3 and TRBJ2-7, with TRBD1 matching over 8 bases. J lost 2 bases, V lost 4 bases, and 4 bases had no gene match. Germline V lookup: CDR1 ENHRY, CDR2 SYGVKD. The CDR3 is 14 residues long. The CDR3 loop is CAISGGQATYEQYF. In DNA form, the CDR3 reads TGTGCCATCAGTGGGGGACAGGCGACCTACGAGCAGTACTTC.

The chain combines TRBV7-2 with TRBJ2-3; D not certain. Trimming took 0 bases from V and 5 from J, leaving 3 bases between them. Germline-derived CDR1 and CDR2 are SGHTA and FQGNSA. This CDR3 contains 12 residues. The CDR3 is CASSLARDTQYF. The CDR3, as DNA: TGTGCCAGCAGCTTAGCAAGAGATACGCAGTATTTT.

This clone was seen only once. CDR3 bases: TGTGCCAGCAGCCTACAGCCGGGCGGAGTTTACAATGAGCAGTTCTTC. Translating gives CASSLQPGGVYNEQFF. J is TRBJ2-1 and V is TRBV7-2; unclear D gene. The CDR3 consists of 16 residues. Trimming stripped 5 bases from V and 4 bases from J, with 18 bases between. Germline CDR1 and CDR2: SGHTA and FQGNSA.

V is TRBV9 and J is TRBJ2-1; TRBD2 might be the D (6 bases). CDR1 is SGDLS, CDR2 YYNGEE, per germline. V was cut by 2 bases and J by 1 base, with 7 bases left in between. This CDR3 is 14 amino acids long. DNA for the CDR3: TGTGCCAGCAGCGTTGGGACTTCCTACAATGAGCAGTTCTTC. Its translation is CASSVGTSYNEQFF.

This clone was counted a single time. This chain joins TRBV6-5 and TRBJ1-2; D is undetermined. V was shortened by 6 bases and J by 0 bases, with 11 bases between the two germline ends. CDR1 is MNHEY and CDR2 is SVGAGI in the germline V gene. CDR3 length: 14 residues. The CDR3 sequence is CASSRVGSNYGYTF. For the CDR3, the DNA is TGTGCCAGCAGCCGAGTAGGATCTAACTATGGCTACACCTTC.

The CDR3 DNA is TGCGCCAGCAGCCAAGAGGCGGGGGGCAACGGGGAGCTGTTTTTT. Its translation: CASSQEAGGNGELFF. V gene TRBV4-1 combines with J gene TRBJ2-2, with 8 positions matching TRBD2. The length of the CDR3 is 15 residues. V trimming: 0 bases; J trimming: 7 bases; junction bases outside the gene matches: 4. CDR1 and CDR2 (germline): MGHRA, YSYEKL.

This chain joins TRBV4-2 and TRBJ1-1; 7 nucleotides match TRBD1. Looked up from germline, CDR1 is LGHNA and CDR2 is YNFKEQ. The CDR3 runs to 16 residues. After removal of 4 bases from V and 0 bases from J, the junction contained 8 bases not matched to a gene. CDR3 sequence reads: CASSPEEGAMNTEAFF. The CDR3 DNA reads as TGTGCCAGCAGCCCCGAGGAGGGGGCGATGAACACTGAAGCTTTCTTT.

V gene TRBV29-1 combines with J gene TRBJ2-5; TRBD2 agrees at 8 bases. Germline V gives CDR1 SQVTM, CDR2 ANQGSEA. The CDR3 covers 14 residues. J lost 4 bases, V lost 5 bases, and 9 bases had no gene match. CDR3 in DNA: TGCAGCGTTCCGGGGGGGGGCAGAACAGAGACCCAGTACTTC. As protein: CSVPGGGRTETQYF.

The CDR3 region is CASSQVQGAPFSGANVLTF. CDR3 in DNA: TGTGCCAGCAGCCAGGTACAGGGGGCCCCGTTCTCTGGGGCCAACGTCCTGACTTTC. The V gene is TRBV3-1 (or the pseudogene TRBV3-2), the J gene TRBJ2-6; 9 bases map to TRBD1. CDR3 length: 19 amino acids. Germline values: CDR1 LGHDT, CDR2 YNNKEL (reference sequence). V lost 3 bases to trimming and J lost 0 bases; unmatched junction nucleotides: 9.

As DNA, the CDR3 is TGTGCCAGCAGTACGGGACAGAACACTGAAGCTTTCTTT. It is translated as CASSTGQNTEAFF. The genes are TRBV6-5 and TRBJ1-1; possible D gene TRBD1, 6 bases. This CDR3 is 13 amino acids long. Germline CDR1 and CDR2: MNHEY and SVGAGI. V lost 5 bases and J 1 base, leaving 8 bases between the germline ends.